This T cell receptor (beta chain) was obtained from a study of blood T cells in healthy people across ages. This clonotype showed up many times. Alongside a J-beta primer mix, a sample-barcoded 5' primer served in a second PCR lasting roughly 7 to 11 cycles. A single record per CDR3 protein comes from TCRdb applying MiXCR to the 5' RACE reads. The data hold some 1.5 million distinct CDR3 sequences, with roughly 30% observed a single time. The germline gives CDR1 DFQATT, CDR2 SNEGSKA (reference sequence). The V gene lost 3 bases and the J gene lost 4 bases, with 13 bases spanning the gap. The CDR3 spans 13 residues.

This clonotype originated in a woman in her twenties or thirties in good health. The gene calls are TRBV20-1 and TRBJ2-7; D uncertain. Sequencing was carried out using blood. The CDR3 protein is CSASVALGYEQYF. The CDR3 coding sequence is TGCAGTGCTAGTGTGGCGTTGGGGTACGAGCAGTACTTC.